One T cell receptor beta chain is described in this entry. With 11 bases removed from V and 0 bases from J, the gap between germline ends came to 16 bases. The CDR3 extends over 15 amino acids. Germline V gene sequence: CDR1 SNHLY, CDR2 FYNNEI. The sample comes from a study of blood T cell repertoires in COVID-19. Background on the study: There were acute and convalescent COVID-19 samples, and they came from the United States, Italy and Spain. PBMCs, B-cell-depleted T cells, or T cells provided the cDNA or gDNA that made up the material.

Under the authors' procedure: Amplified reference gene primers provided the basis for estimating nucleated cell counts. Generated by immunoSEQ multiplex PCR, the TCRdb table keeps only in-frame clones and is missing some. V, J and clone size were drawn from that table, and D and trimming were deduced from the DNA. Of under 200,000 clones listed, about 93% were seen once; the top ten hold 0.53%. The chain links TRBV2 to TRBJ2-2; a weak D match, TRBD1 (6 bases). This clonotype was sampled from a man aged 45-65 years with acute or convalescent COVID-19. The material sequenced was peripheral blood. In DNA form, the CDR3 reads TGTGCCTGCAAAGGGGGACATACGAACACCGGGGAGCTGTTTTTT. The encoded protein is CACKGGHTNTGELFF.